The 7 T cell receptor beta chains below all came from one sample that was sequenced in a study of esophageal squamous cell carcinoma under preoperative chemotherapy. TCRdb itself ran the PCR reads through MiXCR, one entry per CDR3 protein. The table lists just over 30,000 distinct CDR3 sequences, around 50% of them singletons. As to time point: before preoperative PTX-NDP chemotherapy. Collection of the sample occurred from a patient given preoperative chemotherapy. The source is a human donor with esophageal squamous cell carcinoma. The donor label of this sample is uncertain.

This chain links TRBV7-2 with TRBJ2-5; D perhaps matches TRBD2 (6 bases). Germline lookup yields CDR1 SGHTA and CDR2 FQGNSA. The CDR3 is made up of 14 amino acids. V shed 4 bases and J shed 4 bases, with 13 bases lying between them. This CDR3 is CASSSDSGGETQYF. Written as DNA, the CDR3 is TGTGCCAGCAGCTCGGATAGCGGCGGAGAGACCCAGTACTTC.

This chain connects TRBV12-3 or TRBV12-4 to TRBJ1-6, with D maybe TRBD1 (5 bases). V was trimmed by 1 base and J by 8 bases, leaving 12 bases between them. The CDR3 loop spans 15 amino acids. DNA of the CDR3: TGTGCCAGCAGTTTAGGGCAGGGTAGGGATTCACCCCTCCACTTT. This sequence encodes CASSLGQGRDSPLHF.

The rearrangement joins TRBV11-3 to TRBJ2-2; D possibly corresponds to TRBD2 (5 bases). The end of the DNA fits TRBJ2-3 better, so the J call may be wrong. Looked up from germline, CDR1 is SGHNT and CDR2 is YENEEA. This CDR3 has 15 amino acids. Here the CDR3 reads CASSPQPVSTGEQYF. The CDR3 bases are TGTGCCAGCAGCCCGCAGCCTGTGAGCACCGGGGAGCAGTATTTT.

As concerns this clonotype: One junction end disagrees with the germline gene, perhaps due to a read error. This chain links TRBV11-2 with TRBJ2-3; TRBD2 might be the D (6 bases). The germline V gene has CDR1 SGHAT and CDR2 FQNNGV. The CDR3 is 14 amino acids. The CDR3 DNA reads as TGTGCCAGCAGCTTGCGGGGTTTCACAGATACACAGTATTTT. The encoded protein is CASSLRGFTDTQYF.

This clonotype was counted only a few times. CDR3 sequence: CASSLATGNQPQHF. Written as DNA, the CDR3 is TGTGCCAGCAGCTTAGCTACAGGGAACCAGCCCCAGCATTTT. This chain joins TRBV7-8 and TRBJ1-5; the D gene is possibly TRBD1 (6 bases). V lost 0 bases to trimming and J lost 7 bases, with 10 bases between them. Germline CDR1 SGHVS, CDR2 FQNEAQ. The CDR3 is made up of 14 amino acids.

A remark on this clonotype: The CDR3 end shows no conserved phenylalanine or tryptophan, and so a read error is likely. V gene TRBV11-3 combines with J gene TRBJ2-1; tentatively, D is TRBD1 (6 bases). Trimming stripped 5 bases from V and 5 bases from J, with 16 bases between. The CDR3 has 15 amino acids. CDR1 and CDR2 from the germline V gene are SGHNT and YENEEA. The CDR3 reads CASSGTGFSNNEQFL. DNA of the CDR3: TGTGCCAGCAGCGGAACAGGGTTTTCGAACAATGAGCAGTTCTTA.

Concerning this clonotype itself: One end of the junction varies from germline; a read error may be responsible. V and J are TRBV7-9 and TRBJ2-5; TRBD2 is a possible D gene (6 bases). Germline lookup yields CDR1 SEHNR and CDR2 FQNEAQ (reference sequence). The CDR3 consists of 16 residues. CDR3 in amino acids: CASSLLGRRDQETQYF. CDR3 in DNA: TGTGCCAGCAGCTTACTCGGGCGGCGGGACCAAGAGACCCAGTATTTC.